The sequence of this T cell receptor (beta chain) was determined in a study of vaccination effects on CD4 cells after COVID-19. Overall study: Sampling occurred 16 days and one week pre-vaccination in two convalescent patients.

The protocol was immunoSEQ multiplex PCR, while the TCRdb copy is restricted to in-frame clones and leaves out a portion. In the table there are some 40,000 clones, roughly 66% of which are singletons. The CDR3 runs 14 residues. The trim removed 4 bases at V and 4 bases at J, leaving 6 bases unmatched. Germline CDR1 is SGDLS and CDR2 is YYNGEE. Antigen-specific CD4+ T cell clonotypes were called by their expansion after viral peptide-pool culture in ViraFEST. Culture lasted roughly eleven days before CD4+ T cell isolation. Between March and December 2020, the person had a SARS-CoV-2 infection that PCR confirmed. On day 3 and again on day 7, half the medium was replaced with IL-2 medium. Concerning this clone itself: The antigen is not known.

Study-level points and caveats: Clones that were induced by infection or by vaccine showed marked contraction late after vaccination.

The rearrangement joins TRBV9 to TRBJ2-5, with 8 bases fitting TRBD1. The source was CD4+ T cells from PBMCs cultured with a peptide pool, collected before COVID-19 vaccination. This clonotype was obtained from a human donor who had a prior SARS-CoV-2 infection. As DNA, the CDR3 is TGTGCCAGCAGCCCAACAGGGGGACTAGAGACCCAGTACTTC. This codes for CASSPTGGLETQYF.